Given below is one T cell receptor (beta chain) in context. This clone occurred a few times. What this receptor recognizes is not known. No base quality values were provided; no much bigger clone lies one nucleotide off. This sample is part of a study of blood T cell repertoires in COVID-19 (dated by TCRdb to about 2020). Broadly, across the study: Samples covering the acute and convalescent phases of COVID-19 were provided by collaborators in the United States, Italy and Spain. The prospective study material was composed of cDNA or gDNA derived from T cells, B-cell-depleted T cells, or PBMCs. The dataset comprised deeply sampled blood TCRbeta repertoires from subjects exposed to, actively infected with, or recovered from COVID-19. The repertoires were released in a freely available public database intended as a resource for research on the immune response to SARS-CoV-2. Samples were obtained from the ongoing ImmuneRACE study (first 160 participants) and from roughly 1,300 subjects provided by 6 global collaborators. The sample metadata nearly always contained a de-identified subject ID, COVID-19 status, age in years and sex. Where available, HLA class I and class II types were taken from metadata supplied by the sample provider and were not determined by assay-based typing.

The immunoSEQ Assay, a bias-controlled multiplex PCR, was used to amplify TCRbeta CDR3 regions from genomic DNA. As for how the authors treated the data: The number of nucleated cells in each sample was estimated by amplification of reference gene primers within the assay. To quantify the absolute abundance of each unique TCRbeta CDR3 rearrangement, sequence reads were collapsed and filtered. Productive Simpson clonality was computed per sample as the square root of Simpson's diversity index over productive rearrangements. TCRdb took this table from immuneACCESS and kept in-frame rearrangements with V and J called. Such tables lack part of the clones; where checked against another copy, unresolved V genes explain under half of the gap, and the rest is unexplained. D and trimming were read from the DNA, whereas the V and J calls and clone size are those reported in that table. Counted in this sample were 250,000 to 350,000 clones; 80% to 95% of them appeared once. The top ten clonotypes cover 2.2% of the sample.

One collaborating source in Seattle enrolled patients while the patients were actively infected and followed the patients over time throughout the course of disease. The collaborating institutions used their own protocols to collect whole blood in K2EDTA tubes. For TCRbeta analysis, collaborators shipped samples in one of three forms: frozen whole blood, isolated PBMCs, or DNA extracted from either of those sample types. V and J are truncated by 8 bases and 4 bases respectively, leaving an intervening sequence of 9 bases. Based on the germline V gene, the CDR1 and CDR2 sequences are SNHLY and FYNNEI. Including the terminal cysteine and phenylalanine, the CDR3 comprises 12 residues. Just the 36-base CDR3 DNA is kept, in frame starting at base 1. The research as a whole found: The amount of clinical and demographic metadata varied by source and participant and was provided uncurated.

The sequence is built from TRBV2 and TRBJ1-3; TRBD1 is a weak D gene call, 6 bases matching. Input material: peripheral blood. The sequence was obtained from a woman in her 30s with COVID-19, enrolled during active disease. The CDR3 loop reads CASAGAGNTIYF. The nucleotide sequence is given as TGTGCCAGCGCAGGGGCAGGAAACACCATATATTTT. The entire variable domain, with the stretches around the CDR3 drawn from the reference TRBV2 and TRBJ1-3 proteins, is EPEVTQTPSHQVTQMGQEVILRCVPISNHLYFYWYRQILGQKVEFLVSFYNNEISEKSEIFDDQFSVERPDGSNFTLKIRSTKLEDSAMYFCASAGAGNTIYFGEGSWLTVV.